This record concerns one TCR beta chain sequence. Antigen unknown. Trimming stripped 5 bases from V and 1 base from J, with 11 bases between. Germline V CDR1 and CDR2: MDHEN, SYDVKM. There are 14 residues in the CDR3. This entry belongs to a study of cytomegalovirus exposure and HLA in healthy donors. This PCR relied on a set of 60 Vbeta primers and 13 Jbeta primers. The repertoire was sequenced with immunoSEQ multiplex PCR; TCRdb's copy has only in-frame clones and lacks some. The data show some 40,000 clones, with 81% seen just once and roughly 2.5% held by the top ten. Study-level results: Across donors, most TCRs were seen rarely, yet some public ones were widespread. Researchers catalogued 160 or so TCR beta chains as cytomegalovirus-associated. Reportedly, TCR beta sequences accurately predicted HLA-A and HLA-B alleles in most subjects.

The sequencing sample was made of PBMCs. The V call is TRBV28, the J call TRBJ1-1; no reliable D call. The origin of this receptor is a man aged 50 to 59 in good health and CMV-seronegative. The CDR3 loop reads CASSIHGGNTEAFF. The CDR3 region has the DNA TGTGCCAGCAGTATACACGGCGGGAACACTGAAGCTTTCTTT.